A single sample gave rise to the 9 T cell receptor beta chains below, sequenced in a study of neurological immune-mediated disorders. TCRdb re-called the 5' RACE reads through MiXCR, storing one row per CDR3 protein. The repertoire has about 27,000 distinct CDR3 sequences, almost 2.5% of them found once; the top ten carry about 2.5%. What was sequenced was PBMCs. The receptor set was obtained from a woman in her fifties or sixties with multiple sclerosis.

The table lists this clonotype with many counts. V gene TRBV10-3 combines with J gene TRBJ2-7, with 14 bases matching TRBD2. With 4 bases clipped from V and 0 bases from J, the junction kept 8 bases outside the gene matches. CDR1 and CDR2 from the germline V gene are ENHRY and SYGVKD. This CDR3 is 18 amino acids long. The CDR3, as DNA: TGTGCCATCAGTGGAGGACTAGCGGGAGGCGGGAGCTCCTACGAGCAGTACTTC. Translated: CAISGGLAGGGSSYEQYF.

Many counts were recorded for this clonotype. V usage is TRBV20-1 and J usage is TRBJ1-2; D remains ambiguous. CDR1 is DFQATT and CDR2 is SNEGSKA in the germline V gene (reference sequence). V lost 0 bases and J 7 bases, leaving 12 bases between the germline ends. The CDR3 loop spans 13 amino acids. Written as DNA, the CDR3 is TGCAGTGCTAGAGAAGTCGCATCGGGTGGCTACACCTTC. Its translation: CSAREVASGGYTF.

This clonotype turned up a few times. The chain has TRBV6-4 and TRBJ2-3; possible D gene TRBD2, 5 bases. CDR1 MRHNA and CDR2 SNTAGT come from the germline V gene. This CDR3 has 13 amino acids. The V end was cut by 10 bases, the J end by 1 base, with 12 bases between. The CDR3: CATRPGGTDTQYF. In DNA form, the CDR3 reads TGTGCCACCCGGCCCGGGGGCACAGATACGCAGTATTTT.

This clonotype has ten or more counts. The chain employs TRBV4-1 and TRBJ1-5, with D hard to call. Trimming pared 2 bases from V and 3 bases from J, leaving 11 bases between. The CDR3 has 15 amino acids. CDR1 and CDR2 (germline): MGHRA, YSYEKL. The CDR3 nucleotides are TGCGCCAGCAGCCAACCCACCGTTTCCAATCAGCCCCAGCATTTT. It encodes CASSQPTVSNQPQHF.

A note on this clonotype: A read error may explain this, as a much larger clone is one base away. The CDR3 does not close with the conserved phenylalanine or tryptophan, likely indicating a read error. The CDR3 sequence: CSARGRYEQYL. The DNA of the CDR3 is TGCAGTGCCAGGGGGAGATACGAGCAGTACCTC. This sequence joins TRBV20-1 and TRBJ2-7; TRBD1 matches at 7 bases. This CDR3 is built from 11 residues. Germline V CDR1 and CDR2: DFQATT, SNEGSKA (reference sequence). J lost 4 bases, V lost 6 bases, and 3 bases had no gene match.

This clonotype was counted ten times or more. The gene calls are TRBV4-3 and TRBJ2-7, with D perhaps matching TRBD1 (6 bases). Trimming took 1 base from V and 3 from J, leaving 13 bases between them. Germline-derived CDR1 and CDR2 are LGHNA and YSLEER. The CDR3 is made up of 15 amino acids. The CDR3 DNA reads as TGCGCCAGCAGCCAAGGGCTAACAGGGATCTACGAGCAGTACTTC. Encoded protein: CASSQGLTGIYEQYF.

In its sample, this clonotype was seen many times. An end of the junction does not agree with germline; a read error may underlie this. V and J are TRBV7-2 and TRBJ1-6, with a weak D call TRBD1 (6 bases). The CDR3 is 13 residues long. The germline CDR1 and CDR2 sequences are SGHTA and FQGNSA. The CDR3 region is CASSLYRQAPLNF. CDR3 sequence (DNA): TGTGCCAGCAGCCTTTACAGACAGGCTCCCCTCAACTTT.

This clonotype was detected ten times or more. V and J are TRBV21-1 and TRBJ2-5. TRBV21-1 corresponds to a pseudogene. The CDR3 extends over 14 amino acids. The CDR3 coding sequence is TGTGCCAGCAGCAATCTAACAGAACAAGAGACCCAGTACTTC. Translation: CASSNLTEQETQYF.

This clonotype appeared many times. Here the CDR3 reads CASSLVGGNEQYF. The CDR3 DNA is TGTGCCAGCAGCTTAGTCGGGGGGAACGAGCAGTACTTC. The V call is TRBV7-6, the J call TRBJ2-7, with 7 bases aligning to TRBD2. In germline, CDR1 is SGHVS, CDR2 FNYEAQ. V lost 1 base, J lost 5 bases, and 2 bases stayed unmatched. The CDR3 has 13 amino acids.